This T cell receptor beta chain was captured in a study of T cell responses to AZD1222 COVID-19 vaccine. Study-wide results and limits: Donors were chiefly white British, with a greater number of females, and clonal diversity was perhaps underestimated. Across spike, vaccine-associated CD4 TCRs were found, dominant at 160-218 and 743-854. An increase in Spike-specific TCR breadth and depth was observed after two AZD1222 doses. At baseline, seropositivity was found in only a handful of AZD1222 recipients.

Sequencing used immunoSEQ multiplex PCR; TCRdb keeps in-frame clones, though not all of them. In the table there are roughly 200,000 clones, 80% to 95% of which are singletons. Per germline, CDR1 LGHDT and CDR2 YNNKEL (reference sequence). There are 16 residues in the CDR3. V dropped 4 bases and J dropped 5; count of bases not matched to a gene: 10. This clone was detected once. The antigen remains undetermined. The material sequenced was peripheral blood, taken 28 days after the second AZD1222 dose. The genes are TRBV3-1 (or the pseudogene TRBV3-2) and TRBJ2-1; TRBD2 matches 8 bases. This TCR derives from an adult who received the AZD1222 COVID-19 vaccine. CDR3 nucleotides: TGTGCCAGCAGCCCCGTCGGCGGGAGGACGAACAATGAGCAGTTCTTC. The encoded protein is CASSPVGGRTNNEQFF.